The 23 T cell receptor beta chains below come from one sample, sequenced in a study of blood T cell repertoires in COVID-19. Produced via immunoSEQ multiplex PCR; TCRdb's table is partial and in-frame only. The profile shows tens of thousands of clones, about 79% of them singletons. What was sequenced was peripheral blood. These receptors originate from a man in his 60s with acute or convalescent COVID-19.

The J gene is TRBJ2-7, the V gene TRBV18; weak D call: TRBD2 (5 bases). CDR3 length equals 16 residues. V gave up 1 base and J gave up 5 bases, with 18 bases separating them. Per germline, CDR1 KGHSH and CDR2 LQKENI. This CDR3 is CASSPRIWRGPDEQYF. Written as DNA, the CDR3 is TGTGCCAGCTCACCACGAATTTGGAGAGGGCCGGACGAGCAGTACTTC.

A single count supports this clone. The rearrangement uses TRBV6-1 and TRBJ2-7; TRBD1 matches at 8 bases. Germline CDR1 is MNHNS and CDR2 is SASEGT. The junction had 12 bases not matched to a gene; V was cut back by 6 bases and J by 5 bases. This CDR3 is built from 15 residues. CDR3 protein: CASSTGGIASNEQYF. The CDR3, as DNA: TGTGCCAGCAGCACAGGGGGAATCGCTAGCAACGAGCAGTACTTC.

V is TRBV4-3 and J is TRBJ1-6; the D is unclear. The CDR3 contains 16 residues. Germline-derived CDR1 and CDR2 are LGHNA and YSLEER. Trimming shortened V by 0 bases and J by 3 bases, and 9 bases separated the two germline ends. The CDR3 region has the DNA TGCGCCAGCAGCCAAGAAAGGAGACGCTATAATTCACCCCTCCACTTT. Translation: CASSQERRRYNSPLHF.

The chain joins TRBV19 to TRBJ1-1; unclear D gene. The germline gives CDR1 LNHDA, CDR2 SQIVND (reference sequence). This CDR3 has 15 amino acids. Trimming shortened V by 1 base and J by 4 bases, and 13 bases separated the two germline ends. Written as DNA, the CDR3 is TGTGCCAGTAGTATAGTCCGGGGTTCGGCCACTGAAGCTTTCTTT. It codes for CASSIVRGSATEAFF.

The V gene is TRBV6-4, the J gene TRBJ1-6; 9 bases map to TRBD1. The CDR3 extends over 15 amino acids. In germline, CDR1 is MRHNA, CDR2 SNTAGT. J gave up 9 bases and V 6 bases, and 9 bases lay outside the gene matches. The CDR3 nucleotides read TGTGCCAGCAGATCCCGGGACAGGGAGGTTTCACCCCTCCACTTT. It encodes CASRSRDREVSPLHF.

The chain couples TRBV6-5 to TRBJ1-5; D is possibly TRBD1 (5 bases). The CDR3 runs 14 residues. The V gene's germline CDR1 is MNHEY and CDR2 SVGAGI. V was shortened by 6 bases and J by 0 bases, with 9 bases between the two germline ends. This chain's CDR3 is CASSPDSSNQPQHF. The CDR3, as DNA: TGTGCCAGCAGCCCCGACAGTAGCAATCAGCCCCAGCATTTT.

This clone came up a few times. CDR3: CASSQDIASTGFSPLHF. The CDR3 DNA is TGTGCCAGCAGCCAAGATATCGCGTCCACGGGTTTTTCACCCCTCCACTTT. The chain links TRBV14 to TRBJ1-6; D remains unclear. Germline V gene data show CDR1 as SGHDN and CDR2 as FVKESK. This CDR3 spans 17 amino acids. Trimming removed 0 bases from V and 9 bases from J, with 18 bases in between.

This chain links TRBV19 with TRBJ1-5; D remains unclear. The ends were cut back, 3 bases at V and 0 bases at J, with 21 bases in the middle. CDR3 length equals 19 residues. The germline gives CDR1 LNHDA, CDR2 SQIVND (reference sequence). Here the CDR3 reads CASSIRVTKAAGSNQPQHF. The CDR3 DNA is TGTGCCAGTAGTATTAGGGTTACCAAGGCGGCGGGTAGCAATCAGCCCCAGCATTTT.

This clone was recorded a few times. The genes are TRBV5-4 and TRBJ2-2; a possible D gene is TRBD1 (5 bases). CDR1 and CDR2 from the germline V gene are SGHNT and YYREEE (reference sequence). The CDR3 totals 15 residues. The ends were cut back, 0 bases at V and 1 base at J, with 7 bases in the middle. The CDR3 nucleotides read TGTGCCAGCAGCTTGGGGGGCCGGAACACCGGGGAGCTGTTTTTT. Amino acid sequence: CASSLGGRNTGELFF.

The CDR3 is CACGRYTSGGATRETQYF. CDR3 nucleotide sequence: TGTGCCTGCGGAAGGTATACTAGCGGGGGGGCCACTAGAGAGACCCAGTACTTC. This chain connects TRBV30 to TRBJ2-5; 13 positions agree with TRBD2. CDR1 and CDR2 (germline): GTSNPN, SVGIG (reference sequence). The CDR3 is 18 amino acids. J was trimmed by 4 bases and V by 6 bases; bases with no gene match: 17.

The chain has TRBV12-3 or TRBV12-4 and TRBJ2-1; perhaps TRBD2 as D (6 bases). This CDR3 comprises 13 residues. Trimming took off 4 bases at V and 10 bases at J, with 14 bases between the two ends. CDR3 in DNA: TGTGCCAGCAGTTCCCAATCGGGGGTCGAGCAGTTCTTC. Translated: CASSSQSGVEQFF.

For the CDR3, the DNA is TGTGCCAGCTCGGGGACTAGCGTTGATACGCAGTATTTT. The encoded protein is CASSGTSVDTQYF. This chain connects TRBV28 to TRBJ2-3; 10 nucleotides align to TRBD2. With 8 bases clipped from V and 6 bases from J, the junction kept 5 bases outside the gene matches. The CDR3 loop spans 13 amino acids. The germline gives CDR1 MDHEN, CDR2 SYDVKM.

This chain connects TRBV9 to TRBJ2-7; 7 nucleotides align to TRBD2. Germline trimming cut 0 bases from V and 0 bases from J; bases unmatched to any gene: 6. The CDR3 sequence is 16 residues long. Looked up from germline, CDR1 is SGDLS and CDR2 is YYNGEE. The CDR3 region has the DNA TGTGCCAGCAGCGTAGTACCAGCGGGGAGCTCCTACGAGCAGTACTTC. As protein: CASSVVPAGSSYEQYF.

The chain links TRBV2 to TRBJ1-2; 7 bases align to TRBD1. CDR1 is SNHLY and CDR2 is FYNNEI in the germline V gene. This CDR3 has 18 residues. V lost 4 bases, J lost 3 bases, and 17 bases stayed unmatched. The CDR3 loop reads CASSGPGQWGSRHYGYTF. The DNA of the CDR3 is TGTGCCAGCAGTGGGCCGGGACAGTGGGGAAGCAGGCACTATGGCTACACCTTC.

This chain connects TRBV11-2 to TRBJ2-5; possible D gene TRBD1, 5 bases. The CDR3 is 15 amino acids. Germline values: CDR1 SGHAT, CDR2 FQNNGV. V was cut by 2 bases and J by 5 bases, with 15 bases left in between. The CDR3 loop is CASSLMTVTRETQYF. The CDR3, as DNA: TGTGCCAGCAGCTTAATGACAGTGACGAGGGAGACCCAGTACTTC.

The chain recombines TRBV5-5 with TRBJ2-7; TRBD1 agrees at 9 bases. This CDR3 contains 15 residues. Germline-derived CDR1 and CDR2 are SGHKS and YYEKEE (reference sequence). V lost 2 bases and J lost 5; bases outside the gene matches: 8. The CDR3 loop reads CASSLILQGAHEQYV. The CDR3 DNA reads as TGTGCCAGCAGCTTAATTCTACAGGGGGCGCACGAGCAGTACGTC.

The chain combines TRBV5-1 with TRBJ2-3, with 8 bases identical to TRBD2. The CDR3 is 15 residues long. CDR1 is SGHRS, CDR2 YFSETQ, per germline. J gave up 4 bases and V 4 bases, and 8 bases lay outside the gene matches. The CDR3 spells CASSPGGVRADTQYF. CDR3 DNA: TGCGCCAGCAGCCCGGGGGGGGTAAGGGCAGATACGCAGTATTTT.

This chain uses TRBV4-1 with TRBJ1-2, with 7 bases lining up with TRBD1. This CDR3 contains 14 residues. Germline trimming cut 2 bases from V and 9 bases from J; bases unmatched to any gene: 9. CDR1 and CDR2 (germline): MGHRA, YSYEKL. In nucleotides, the CDR3 is TGCGCCAGCAGCCAACTCACAGGGGTTGGTAGCTACACCTTC. Residues: CASSQLTGVGSYTF.

The V call is TRBV12-3 or TRBV12-4, the J call TRBJ1-2; D possibly corresponds to TRBD1 (6 bases). This CDR3 region has 12 residues. The V end was cut by 5 bases, the J end by 8 bases, with 12 bases between. CDR3 DNA: TGTGCCAGCAGTGCAGGGGATAGGGGCTACACCTTC. It codes for CASSAGDRGYTF.

The chain has TRBV25-1 and TRBJ1-1; TRBD1 matches at 9 bases. Trimming at V came to 4 bases and at J to 6 bases, leaving 6 bases not matched to a gene. This CDR3 is built from 14 residues. Germline V gene data show CDR1 as MGHDK and CDR2 as SYGVNS. In DNA form, the CDR3 reads TGTGCCAGCAGTGGAGGGACAGGGTTGGCTGAAGCTTTCTTT. Translated, it gives CASSGGTGLAEAFF.

This rearrangement joins TRBV5-4 to TRBJ1-5, with D possibly TRBD1 on 5 matching bases. The length of the CDR3 is 15 residues. With 1 base removed from V and 6 bases from J, the gap between germline ends came to 14 bases. Germline V gives CDR1 SGHNT, CDR2 YYREEE (reference sequence). CDR3 nucleotides: TGTGCCAGCAGCTTGACCGGGACTTTAGGTCAGCCCCAGCATTTT. Translated, it gives CASSLTGTLGQPQHF.

V is TRBV5-6 and J is TRBJ1-2; D gene unclear. The V and J ends lost 3 bases and 6 bases respectively, with 15 bases between them. Germline CDR1 SGHDT, CDR2 YYEEEE. The length of the CDR3 is 14 residues. The CDR3 coding sequence is TGTGCCAGCAGCTCGGGCAGGCTGACTAATGGCTACACCTTC. The encoded protein is CASSSGRLTNGYTF.

V is TRBV29-1 and J is TRBJ2-3; 9 bases match TRBD1. Germline V gene lookup returns CDR1 SQVTM and CDR2 ANQGSEA. CDR3 size: 14 residues. Trimming cost V 1 base and J 6 bases; bases outside gene matches: 5. CDR3 sequence (DNA): TGCAGCGTTGAAGCTGGGACAGGGATGGATACGCAGTATTTT. Its translation is CSVEAGTGMDTQYF.